This T cell receptor beta chain is drawn from a study of T cells in Graves' hyperthyroidism and ophthalmopathy. The overall study: Peripheral blood was obtained at initial diagnosis, preceding any treatment. General study points: Most expanded thyroid clonotypes above 0.001 also appeared in blood.

The germline V gene has CDR1 SNHLY and CDR2 FYNNEI. Trimming took 8 bases from V and 0 from J, leaving 13 bases between them. The CDR3 extends over 14 amino acids. Many counts were recorded for this clonotype. Its antigen is unknown. Hyperthyroidism had been newly diagnosed in patients aged 18 to 65, and its duration was under 2 months. Uncontrolled infections, other autoimmune diseases, pregnancy or lactation led to exclusion of patients. Amplification of TCR beta CDR3 regions was performed using RNA transcripts as template. The HTBI set primed first-round TCR CDR3 RT-PCR. TCRdb analysed the multiplex PCR reads with MiXCR anew, one entry per CDR3 protein. This table holds 190,000 or so distinct CDR3 sequences, around 20% found once.

The chain has TRBV2 and TRBJ1-1; D uncertain. The sequence was collected from a middle-aged man with Graves' hyperthyroidism. The material sequenced was blood. The CDR3 coding sequence is TGTGCCAGCCTCAAGGACGGCTTGAACACTGAAGCTTTCTTT. Protein sequence: CASLKDGLNTEAFF. The variable domain in full, with the rest retrieved from reference TRBV2 and TRBJ1-1, is EPEVTQTPSHQVTQMGQEVILRCVPISNHLYFYWYRQILGQKVEFLVSFYNNEISEKSEIFDDQFSVERPDGSNFTLKIRSTKLEDSAMYFCASLKDGLNTEAFFGQGTRLTVV.